This T cell receptor beta chain was captured by sequencing in a study of tumor-infiltrating lymphocytes in primary liver carcinoma. On the study more broadly: Participating patients were men and women between 30 and 69 years old. Broader study findings: Only about 7.5-25% of top clones were detected in all five tumor regions. Blood's top-250-clone fraction was significantly lower than that of tumors (p = 0.039).

Starting material for RNA and DNA co-extraction consisted of roughly 19-30 mg of unsorted bulk tissue. All tumor specimens exceeded 90% viable tumor cells. Concerning this clonotype: Its antigen is still unknown. At one end the junction does not follow the germline gene, possibly because of a read error.

From around 500 ng of total RNA, TCR beta-specific cDNA was reverse-transcribed using a constant-region primer. ARM-PCR was slightly modified, and three nested multiplex PCR rounds with it gave rise to the TCR beta libraries. A C-beta reverse primer and TRBV1-TRBV30 forward primers served in each of the first two PCR rounds, at approximately 10 cycles apiece. TCRdb called the multiplex PCR reads again in MiXCR, with one record for every CDR3 protein. Of 50,000 to 70,000 distinct CDR3 sequences listed, about three quarters are singletons. Germline-derived CDR1 and CDR2 are SGHVS and FQNEAQ. This CDR3 contains 18 residues.

Sequences were obtained from liver tumor tissue from sampling region 2. Subset reported: tumor region T2, inferior pole. The V gene is TRBV7-8, the J gene TRBJ2-1; D may be TRBD2 (5 bases). The clonotype was recovered from a man aged 35 to 55 with primary liver carcinoma and hepatitis B virus infection. The CDR3 here is CAGSPLEGSAVSYNEQSF. DNA of the CDR3: TGTGCCGGCAGCCCGCTTGAAGGCTCAGCGGTCTCCTACAATGAGCAGTCCTTC.